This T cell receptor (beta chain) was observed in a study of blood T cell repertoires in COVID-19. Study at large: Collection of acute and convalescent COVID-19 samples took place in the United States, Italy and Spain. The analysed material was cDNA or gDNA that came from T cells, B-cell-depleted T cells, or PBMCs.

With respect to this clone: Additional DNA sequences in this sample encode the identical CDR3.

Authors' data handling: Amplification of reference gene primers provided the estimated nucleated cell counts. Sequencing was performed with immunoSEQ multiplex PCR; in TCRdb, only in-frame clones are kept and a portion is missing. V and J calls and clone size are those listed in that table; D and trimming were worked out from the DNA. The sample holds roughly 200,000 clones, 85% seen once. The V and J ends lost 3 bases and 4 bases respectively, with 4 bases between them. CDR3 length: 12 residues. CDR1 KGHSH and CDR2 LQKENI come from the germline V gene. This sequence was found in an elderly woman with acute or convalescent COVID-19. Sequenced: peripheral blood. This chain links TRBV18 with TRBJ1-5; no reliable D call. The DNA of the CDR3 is TGTGCCAGCTCACCGGAGAATCAGCCCCAGCATTTT. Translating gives CASSPENQPQHF.